Here is one TCR beta chain with its context. Its antigen is still unknown. The V gene lost 5 bases and the J gene lost 3 bases, with 10 bases spanning the gap. This CDR3 comprises 12 residues. Germline CDR1 and CDR2: DFQATT and SNEGSKA (reference sequence). With template switching, a universal primer site was added, and the cDNA carried unique molecular identifiers. Each CDR3 protein is one row after TCRdb ran MiXCR on the 5' RACE reads. The sample has 470,000 or so distinct CDR3 sequences, about 24% seen once. This record comes from a study of identical twins. Study-level points and caveats: Its conclusions, products of cross-sectional statistical analysis, did not come from following the same donors.

These data were likewise used in another study, on T cells expressing NK-cell markers. That work adds: Beta-chain profiling covered CD3+CD56+NKG2C+, CD3+CD56+NKG2C- and CD3+CD56-NKG2C+ sorted subsets. Evidence did not settle whether expanded NKG2C+ T cell clones targeted HCMV.

The rearrangement uses TRBV20-1 and TRBJ2-5, with TRBD2 as a possible D gene (6 bases). The sample was CD4+ T cells sorted from blood. The receptor was isolated from a young woman in good health. For the CDR3, the DNA is TGCAGTGCTGGGAGGCTGGAAGAGACCCAGTACTTC. This encodes CSAGRLEETQYF.